These 18 T cell receptor beta chains originate from one sample sequenced in a study of control samples from healthy donors and cancer patients. Generated by immunoSEQ multiplex PCR, the TCRdb table keeps only in-frame clones and is missing some. The sample shows 150,000 to 180,000 clones, 94% of them seen only once. The sequenced material came from blood. Every receptor here comes from a man aged 35 to 55 in good health.

The chain is built from TRBV7-6 and TRBJ1-1; a weak D match, TRBD1 (5 bases). Germline CDR1 and CDR2: SGHVS and FNYEAQ. This CDR3 comprises 15 residues. V was cut by 5 bases and J by 2 bases, with 15 bases left in between. This CDR3 is CASSLGQGLNTEAFF. For the CDR3, the DNA is TGTGCCAGCAGCCTGGGGCAGGGACTCAACACTGAAGCTTTCTTT.

This rearrangement joins TRBV5-1 to TRBJ2-1, with a weak D call TRBD1 (6 bases). There are 17 residues in the CDR3. Between the trimmed V and J ends, which lost 0 bases and 7 bases, there was a span of 20 bases. Germline-derived CDR1 and CDR2 are SGHRS and YFSETQ. The CDR3 DNA reads TGCGCCAGCAGCTTGGATCCTAGTCGGCTCCAGGGGAATGAGCAGTTCTTC. Its protein product is CASSLDPSRLQGNEQFF.

The V call is TRBV4-1, the J call TRBJ1-1; D is unresolved. CDR1 and CDR2 from the germline V gene are MGHRA and YSYEKL. CDR3 length equals 13 residues. Between the trimmed V and J ends, which lost 2 bases and 1 base, there was a span of 5 bases. The CDR3 DNA reads as TGCGCCAGCAGCCAAAAACAGAACACTGAAGCTTTCTTT. Amino acids: CASSQKQNTEAFF.

This clone showed up just once. The chain is built from TRBV11-2 and TRBJ2-7; unclear D gene. Germline-derived CDR1 and CDR2 are SGHAT and FQNNGV. There are 15 residues in the CDR3. V shed 2 bases and J shed 2 bases, with 13 bases lying between them. CDR3 protein: CASSLSGSATYEQYF. The CDR3 DNA follows: TGTGCCAGCAGCTTATCTGGCAGCGCGACCTACGAGCAGTACTTC.

This sequence joins TRBV5-4 and TRBJ1-6, with TRBD1 matching 10 bases. The ends lost 2 bases at V and 7 bases at J; junction bases unmatched: 6. The CDR3 consists of 16 residues. From germline, CDR1 is SGHNT and CDR2 YYREEE (reference sequence). CDR3: CASSLGTGASNSPLHF. The CDR3, as DNA: TGTGCCAGCAGCTTAGGGACAGGGGCATCGAATTCACCCCTCCACTTT. The whole variable domain, filled in from reference TRBV5-4 and TRBJ1-6, reads ETGVTQSPTHLIKTRGQQVTLRCSSQSGHNTVSWYQQALGQGPQFIFQYYREEENGRGNFPPRFSGLQFPNYSSELNVNALELDDSALYLCASSLGTGASNSPLHFGNGTRLTVT.

The CDR3: CATSGPGGEGGYTF. The CDR3 region has the DNA TGTGCCACCAGTGGTCCAGGGGGCGAGGGTGGCTACACCTTC. The rearrangement joins TRBV24-1 to TRBJ1-2; 8 nucleotides match TRBD1. The junction had 8 bases not matched to a gene; V was cut back by 5 bases and J by 7 bases. The CDR3 has 14 residues. Germline values: CDR1 KGHDR, CDR2 SFDVKD.

This clone was detected only a few times. J is TRBJ2-2 and V is TRBV18, with 10 nucleotides matching TRBD1. The CDR3 is made up of 17 amino acids. V dropped 4 bases and J dropped 6; count of bases not matched to a gene: 11. Germline loops: CDR1 KGHSH, CDR2 LQKENI. The CDR3 sequence: CASSQVPGTGDAGELFF. CDR3 nucleotides: TGTGCCAGCTCACAAGTTCCCGGGACAGGGGATGCCGGGGAGCTGTTTTTT.

V gene TRBV24-1 combines with J gene TRBJ1-1; possibly TRBD1 for D (5 bases). Germline V lookup: CDR1 KGHDR, CDR2 SFDVKD. This CDR3 is 13 amino acids long. With 7 bases removed from V and 0 bases from J, the gap between germline ends came to 8 bases. The CDR3 protein is CATRGLLNTEAFF. The CDR3 nucleotides read TGTGCCACCAGGGGACTTCTGAACACTGAAGCTTTCTTT.

The V and J genes are TRBV18 and TRBJ2-7, with TRBD1 matching over 12 bases. Germline values: CDR1 KGHSH, CDR2 LQKENI. This CDR3 contains 15 residues. Losses at the gene ends were 0 bases for V and 4 bases for J; bases not matched to a gene: 1. The CDR3 DNA reads as TGTGCCAGCTCACCACCGGGACAGGGGGCTTACGAGCAGTACTTC. Amino acid sequence: CASSPPGQGAYEQYF.

This rearrangement joins TRBV4-1 to TRBJ2-7; tentatively, D is TRBD2 (7 bases). Trimming cost V 3 bases and J 0 bases, with 15 bases left between them. The CDR3 is 16 amino acids. The germline V gene has CDR1 MGHRA and CDR2 YSYEKL. CDR3 loop: CASSHPSGDNSYEQYF. As DNA, the CDR3 is TGCGCCAGCAGCCACCCCAGCGGGGACAACTCCTACGAGCAGTACTTC.

This sequence joins TRBV7-9 and TRBJ1-6; D perhaps matches TRBD1 (5 bases). V gave up 7 bases and J gave up 7 bases, with 17 bases separating them. Germline V gene sequence: CDR1 SEHNR, CDR2 FQNEAQ (reference sequence). CDR3 size: 15 residues. For the CDR3, the DNA is TGTGCCAGCATCGATCCCGGGACTGGGAATTCACCCCTCCACTTT. It is translated as CASIDPGTGNSPLHF.

The J gene is TRBJ2-6, the V gene TRBV6-4; D gene unclear. Germline V gene lookup returns CDR1 MRHNA and CDR2 SNTAGT. V was trimmed by 2 bases and J by 0 bases, leaving 5 bases between them. The CDR3 extends over 15 amino acids. CDR3 in amino acids: CASSDSSSGANVLTF. The CDR3 DNA sequence: TGTGCCAGCAGTGACAGCAGCTCTGGGGCCAACGTCCTGACTTTC.

This clone has a single count. The genes are TRBV30 and TRBJ1-2; D is uncertain. Per germline, CDR1 GTSNPN and CDR2 SVGIG (reference sequence). V was trimmed by 1 base and J by 7 bases, leaving 13 bases between them. The CDR3 covers 13 residues. CDR3 sequence reads: CAWSAMIGGGYTF. CDR3 nucleotides: TGTGCCTGGAGTGCTATGATAGGTGGTGGCTACACCTTC.

The V and J genes are TRBV13 and TRBJ1-1; TRBD1 matches 7 bases. Germline assignment: CDR1 PRHDT and CDR2 FYEKMQ (reference sequence). V shed 5 bases, J shed 0 bases, and the junction held 9 bases outside the gene matches. The CDR3 covers 16 residues. The CDR3 nucleotides read TGTGCCAGCAGCAAGGGGGCGGGGATGATGAACACTGAAGCTTTCTTT. Amino acid sequence: CASSKGAGMMNTEAFF. The full variable domain, in which reference TRBV13 and TRBJ1-1 provide the parts outside the CDR3, is AAGVIQSPRHLIKEKRETATLKCYPIPRHDTVYWYQQGPGQDPQFLISFYEKMQSDKGSIPDRFSAQQFSDYHSELNMSSLELGDSALYFCASSKGAGMMNTEAFFGQGTRLTVV.

The chain recombines TRBV24-1 with TRBJ1-2; D call uncertain. Germline CDR1 and CDR2: KGHDR and SFDVKD. V was shortened by 4 bases and J by 3 bases, with 11 bases between the two germline ends. The CDR3 totals 14 residues. CDR3 DNA sequence: TGTGCCACCAGTGAGCTGAATCATGACTATGGCTACACCTTC. Translated, it gives CATSELNHDYGYTF.

The genes are TRBV23-1 and TRBJ2-5, with D possibly being TRBD1 or TRBD2 (6 bases each). TRBV23-1 is assigned to the ORF class and has an uncertain function. V lost 4 bases and J 2 bases, leaving 23 bases between the germline ends. The length of the CDR3 is 18 residues. CDR3 nucleotides: TGCGCCAGCAGTCTTGAAACGGGGGCCCACGTTTTTCAAGAGACCCAGTACTTC. Residues: CASSLETGAHVFQETQYF.

The chain has TRBV23-1 and TRBJ2-1; D gene ambiguous. TRBV23-1 is an open reading frame, and its role is uncertain. V shed 4 bases and J shed 6 bases, with 22 bases lying between them. This CDR3 has 17 residues. Here the CDR3 reads CASSPHRPAVILNEQFF. The CDR3 nucleotides read TGCGCCAGCAGTCCTCACCGACCCGCGGTGATCCTCAATGAGCAGTTCTTC.

The chain employs TRBV2 and TRBJ2-4; 9 bases are a match to TRBD1. This CDR3 has 13 residues. The V and J ends lost 6 bases and 6 bases, in that order; junction bases with no gene match: 3. Germline lookup yields CDR1 SNHLY and CDR2 FYNNEI. CDR3 DNA sequence: TGTGCCAGCAGCCCGGGACAGGGAAACATTCAGTACTTC. It yields the protein CASSPGQGNIQYF.